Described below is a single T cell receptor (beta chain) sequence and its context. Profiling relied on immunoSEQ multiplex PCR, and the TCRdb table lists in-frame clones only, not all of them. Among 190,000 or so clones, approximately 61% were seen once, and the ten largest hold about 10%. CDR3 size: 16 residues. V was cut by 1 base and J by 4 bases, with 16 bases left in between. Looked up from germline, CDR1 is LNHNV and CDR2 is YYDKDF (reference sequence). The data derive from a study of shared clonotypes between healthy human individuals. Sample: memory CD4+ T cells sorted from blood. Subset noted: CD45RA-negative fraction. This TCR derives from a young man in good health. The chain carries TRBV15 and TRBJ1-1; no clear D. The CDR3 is CATSRGHFGEGTEAFF. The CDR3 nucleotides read TGTGCCACCAGCAGAGGGCATTTCGGGGAGGGCACTGAAGCTTTCTTT.